These 21 T cell receptor beta chains were all obtained from the same sample, sequenced in a study of HIV-infected patients and healthy controls (dated by TCRdb to 2014 to 2015). Whole blood was used without cell fractionation, so the repertoire reflected all unsorted peripheral T cells. Library generation was performed with 5' RACE. The data were produced on an Illumina MiSeq. Using SuperScript III with primers targeting the alpha and beta constant regions, 400 to 550 ng of RNA was reverse transcribed. Separate libraries for the alpha and beta chains were generated through chain-specific third strand synthesis that incorporated multiplexing indices. TCRdb handled the public reads itself, with Q25 trimming in fastp and clone calling in MiXCR, and kept productive beta chains. Under each unique CDR3 protein, matching rows form one entry showing the most common genes and DNA. Present in this sample are roughly 18,000 distinct CDR3 sequences, roughly 9.5% of which were seen just once. 6.5% to 8% of the sample is taken by the ten largest.

Input material: blood. These receptors originate from an adult in good health.

In this sample, this clonotype turned up many times. The genes are TRBV12-3 or TRBV12-4 and TRBJ2-3; D call uncertain. The V gene lost 4 bases and the J gene lost 2 bases, with 10 bases spanning the gap. The CDR3 spans 14 residues. The CDR3 DNA reads as TGTGCCAGCAGTTCCAACCAGAACACAGATACGCAGTATTTT. Its translation: CASSSNQNTDTQYF.

Sample share makes this clonotype medium-sized (0.01 to 0.1%). This sequence joins TRBV6-5 and TRBJ2-7; weak D call: TRBD2 (6 bases). V was clipped by 2 bases and J by 3 bases, with 14 bases between them. The CDR3 length is 15 residues. Germline V gives CDR1 MNHEY, CDR2 SVGAGI. The CDR3 loop reads CASSYQTSKGYEQYF. The DNA of the CDR3 is TGTGCCAGCAGTTACCAGACTAGTAAAGGCTACGAGCAGTACTTC.

This clonotype was counted many times. This chain connects TRBV12-3 or TRBV12-4 to TRBJ2-1; TRBD1 might be the D (6 bases). The V gene lost 5 bases and the J gene lost 7 bases, with 15 bases spanning the gap. CDR3 size: 14 residues. The CDR3 protein is CASSRLQQGNEQFF. The DNA for the CDR3 is TGTGCCAGCAGTCGACTCCAACAGGGTAATGAGCAGTTCTTC.

This clonotype is labeled as medium-sized. The chain combines TRBV5-4 with TRBJ2-3, with TRBD2 matching over 9 bases. The CDR3 sequence is 18 residues long. Germline V gene data show CDR1 as SGHNT and CDR2 as YYREEE (reference sequence). V lost 1 base and J lost 5; bases outside the gene matches: 14. As DNA, the CDR3 is TGTGCCAGCAGCTTGATCGTCATTAGCGGGAGTAGGCTAGATACGCAGTATTTT. This sequence encodes CASSLIVISGSRLDTQYF.

This clonotype rates as medium-sized. V gene TRBV4-2 combines with J gene TRBJ2-5, with 7 bases fitting TRBD1. V gave up 2 bases and J gave up 2 bases; unmatched junction bases: 5. Germline CDR1 and CDR2: LGHNA and YNFKEQ. This CDR3 spans 15 amino acids. CDR3 bases: TGTGCCAGCAGCCAAAGACAGGGTTTTCAAGAGACCCAGTACTTC. Its translation: CASSQRQGFQETQYF.

This clonotype was observed at least ten times. V gene TRBV27 combines with J gene TRBJ1-4; D uncertain. Germline V gene sequence: CDR1 MNHEY, CDR2 SMNVEV (reference sequence). V lost 2 bases, J lost 6 bases, and 10 bases lay in between. This CDR3 has 14 residues. The CDR3 DNA reads as TGTGCCAGCAGTTTAAGCGGGGAGTATGAAAAACTGTTTTTT. It yields the protein CASSLSGEYEKLFF.

This clonotype was picked up many times. The chain joins TRBV2 to TRBJ2-1; 7 bases fit TRBD1. Germline V gives CDR1 SNHLY, CDR2 FYNNEI. There are 14 residues in the CDR3. The junction had 16 bases not matched to a gene; V was cut back by 6 bases and J by 14 bases. CDR3 residues: CASRYRDSDLRKFF. CDR3 nucleotide sequence: TGTGCCAGCAGGTACCGGGACAGTGATTTAAGGAAGTTCTTC.

This clonotype was observed a handful of times. The V gene is TRBV29-1, the J gene TRBJ2-3; D might be TRBD1 (6 bases). CDR1 is SQVTM and CDR2 is ANQGSEA in the germline V gene. With 4 bases removed from V and 4 bases from J, the gap between germline ends came to 15 bases. This CDR3 region has 14 residues. DNA of the CDR3: TGCAGCGTTGCTCCGGGACACGGCGCAGATACGCAGTATTTT. Protein sequence: CSVAPGHGADTQYF.

This clonotype is termed medium-sized. The chain couples TRBV20-1 to TRBJ2-1; D tentatively reads TRBD1 or TRBD2 (5 bases each). The CDR3 covers 12 residues. The V and J ends lost 3 bases and 7 bases respectively, with 10 bases between them. Germline assignment: CDR1 DFQATT and CDR2 SNEGSKA (reference sequence). Here the CDR3 DNA reads TGCAGTGCTAGTGTCGGGACGAATGAGCAGTTCTTC. This codes for CSASVGTNEQFF.

V and J are TRBV3-1 and TRBJ2-1; TRBD2 might be the D (6 bases). Trimming cost V 0 bases and J 9 bases, with 18 bases left between them. The CDR3 contains 16 residues. The germline V gene encodes CDR1 LGHDT and CDR2 YNNKEL (reference sequence). CDR3 amino acids: CASSQEDGRSSIEQFF. In nucleotides, the CDR3 is TGTGCCAGCAGCCAAGAAGACGGGAGAAGTAGCATTGAGCAGTTCTTC.

By its share, this clonotype is medium-sized. V is TRBV2 and J is TRBJ1-1; TRBD1 might be the D (5 bases). The CDR3 runs 16 residues. The V and J ends lost 3 bases and 1 base respectively, with 15 bases between them. Germline lookup yields CDR1 SNHLY and CDR2 FYNNEI. The CDR3 sequence is CASSDPGVGANTEAFF. CDR3 DNA sequence: TGTGCCAGCAGTGATCCGGGGGTTGGTGCGAACACTGAAGCTTTCTTT.

This clonotype was detected many times. The rearrangement uses TRBV6-2 or TRBV6-3 and TRBJ2-5, with 8 bases matching TRBD2. Germline CDR1 MNHEY, CDR2 SVGEGT. CDR3 length: 16 amino acids. Germline trimming cut 2 bases from V and 1 base from J; bases unmatched to any gene: 6. In DNA, the CDR3 is TGTGCCAGCAGTTACGGCGGGAGGAACAGCCAAGAGACCCAGTACTTC. The encoded protein is CASSYGGRNSQETQYF.

The chain is built from TRBV12-3 or TRBV12-4 and TRBJ2-6; weak D call: TRBD2 (5 bases). The CDR3 covers 15 residues. The V end lost 4 bases, the J end lost 2 bases, and 9 bases lay between the germline ends. CDR3 sequence: CASSWRGPGANVLTF. CDR3 DNA: TGTGCCAGCAGTTGGCGAGGGCCTGGGGCCAACGTCCTGACTTTC.

By share, this clonotype ranks as medium-sized (0.01 to 0.1%). This rearrangement joins TRBV27 to TRBJ2-7, with D unresolved. V was clipped by 2 bases and J by 3 bases, with 11 bases between them. The CDR3 length is 14 residues. Looked up from germline, CDR1 is MNHEY and CDR2 is SMNVEV (reference sequence). The CDR3 DNA reads TGTGCCAGCAGTTTAGCCGGTCCTGACTACGAGCAGTACTTC. Its translation: CASSLAGPDYEQYF.

The chain is built from TRBV5-1 and TRBJ2-1; 12 nucleotides line up with TRBD2. Trimming removed 4 bases from V and 7 bases from J; junction bases left unmatched: 6. The CDR3 is made up of 15 amino acids. The germline gives CDR1 SGHRS, CDR2 YFSETQ. CDR3 amino acids: CASSPRTSGINEQFF. The CDR3 bases are TGCGCCAGCAGCCCAAGGACTAGCGGGATTAATGAGCAGTTCTTC.

The CDR3 region is CASHRAIQETQYF. In DNA, the CDR3 is TGTGCCAGCCACAGGGCGATCCAAGAGACCCAGTACTTC. The genes are TRBV18 and TRBJ2-5, with TRBD1 as a possible D gene (6 bases). Per the germline V gene, CDR1 is KGHSH and CDR2 is LQKENI. The CDR3 length is 13 residues. V was pared by 8 bases and J by 1 base, with 11 bases between.

This clonotype has ten or more counts. This chain connects TRBV28 to TRBJ2-1; either TRBD1 or TRBD2 may fit D (6 bases each). This CDR3 is built from 18 residues. CDR1 and CDR2 from the germline V gene are MDHEN and SYDVKM. Trimming pared 6 bases from V and 3 bases from J, leaving 24 bases between. The CDR3 sequence: CASRLQGGPFRFYNEQFF. In DNA, the CDR3 is TGTGCCAGCAGACTACAGGGAGGACCCTTCAGGTTCTACAATGAGCAGTTCTTC.

The CDR3: CASSLEGVAADTQYF. As DNA, the CDR3 is TGTGCCAGCAGCTTGGAGGGGGTAGCGGCAGATACGCAGTATTTT. V gene TRBV5-4 combines with J gene TRBJ2-3; D might be TRBD1 or TRBD2, each matching 6 bases. Per the germline V gene, CDR1 is SGHNT and CDR2 is YYREEE (reference sequence). This CDR3 is 15 amino acids long. Trimming took 0 bases from V and 4 from J, leaving 12 bases between them. Drawing the rest from reference TRBV5-4 and TRBJ2-3, the complete variable domain is ETGVTQSPTHLIKTRGQQVTLRCSSQSGHNTVSWYQQALGQGPQFIFQYYREEENGRGNFPPRFSGLQFPNYSSELNVNALELDDSALYLCASSLEGVAADTQYFGPGTRLTVL.

Many counts were recorded for this clonotype. This sequence joins TRBV4-1 and TRBJ2-1; TRBD1 agrees at 12 bases. The CDR3 is 18 amino acids. Germline CDR1 and CDR2: MGHRA and YSYEKL. J lost 3 bases, V lost 3 bases, and 9 bases had no gene match. Here the CDR3 DNA reads TGCGCCAGCAGCCAGGCCGGGACAGGGGGCGCGGGCTACAATGAGCAGTTCTTC. Its protein product is CASSQAGTGGAGYNEQFF.

This clonotype has ten or more counts. This chain uses TRBV12-3 or TRBV12-4 with TRBJ2-3, with 8 nucleotides matching TRBD1. V was pared by 1 base and J by 4 bases, with 4 bases of the junction left unmatched. CDR3 length equals 15 residues. The CDR3: CASSLDGTGADTQYF. Here the CDR3 DNA reads TGTGCCAGCAGTTTAGATGGGACAGGAGCAGATACGCAGTATTTT.

This clonotype was recorded at least ten times. The rearrangement joins TRBV6-5 to TRBJ2-3; 9 nucleotides agree with TRBD1. CDR3 length: 14 residues. J gave up 7 bases and V 7 bases, and 9 bases lay outside the gene matches. Germline CDR1 is MNHEY and CDR2 is SVGAGI. Here the CDR3 reads CASTGTGRENTQYF. The CDR3 DNA is TGTGCCAGCACTGGGACAGGGAGGGAGAATACGCAGTATTTT.